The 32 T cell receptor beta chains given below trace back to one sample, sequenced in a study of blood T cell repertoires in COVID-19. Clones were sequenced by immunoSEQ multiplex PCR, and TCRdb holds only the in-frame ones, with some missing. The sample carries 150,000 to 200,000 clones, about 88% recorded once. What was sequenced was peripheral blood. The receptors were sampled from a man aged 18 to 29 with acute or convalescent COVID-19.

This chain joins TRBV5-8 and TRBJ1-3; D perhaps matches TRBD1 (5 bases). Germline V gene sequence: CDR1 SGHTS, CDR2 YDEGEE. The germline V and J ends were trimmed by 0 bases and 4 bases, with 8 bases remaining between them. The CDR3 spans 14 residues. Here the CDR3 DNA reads TGTGCCAGCAGCTTGGGGCCAGGGGGAAACACCATATATTTT. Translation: CASSLGPGGNTIYF.

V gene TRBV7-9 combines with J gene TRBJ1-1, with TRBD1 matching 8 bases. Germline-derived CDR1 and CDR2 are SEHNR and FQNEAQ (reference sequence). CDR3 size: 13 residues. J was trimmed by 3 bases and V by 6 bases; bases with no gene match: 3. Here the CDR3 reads CASRSTGDTEAFF. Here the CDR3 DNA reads TGTGCCAGCAGGTCGACAGGGGACACTGAAGCTTTCTTT.

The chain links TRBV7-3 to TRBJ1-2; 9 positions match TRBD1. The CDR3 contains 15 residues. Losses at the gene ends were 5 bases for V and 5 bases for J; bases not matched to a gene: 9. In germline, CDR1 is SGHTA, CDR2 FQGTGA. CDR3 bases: TGTGCCAGCAGCCTCACAGGGGGCCTCGGATATGGCTACACCTTC. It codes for CASSLTGGLGYGYTF.

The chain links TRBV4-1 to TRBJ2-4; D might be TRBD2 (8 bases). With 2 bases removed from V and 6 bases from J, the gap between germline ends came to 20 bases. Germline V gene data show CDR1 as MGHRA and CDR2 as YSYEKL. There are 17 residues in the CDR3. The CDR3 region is CASSQPREGAAGNIQYF. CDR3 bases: TGCGCCAGCAGCCAACCCCGGGAGGGGGCAGCGGGAAACATTCAGTACTTC.

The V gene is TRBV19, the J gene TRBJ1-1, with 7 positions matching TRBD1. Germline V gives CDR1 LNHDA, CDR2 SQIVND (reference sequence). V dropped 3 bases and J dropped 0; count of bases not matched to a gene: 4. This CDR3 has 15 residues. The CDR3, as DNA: TGTGCCAGTAGTATGCCAGGGGGTATGAACACTGAAGCTTTCTTT. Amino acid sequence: CASSMPGGMNTEAFF.

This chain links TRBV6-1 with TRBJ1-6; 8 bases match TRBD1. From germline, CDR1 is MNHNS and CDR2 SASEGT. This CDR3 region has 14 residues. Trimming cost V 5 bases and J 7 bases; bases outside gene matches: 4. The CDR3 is CASSTGQENSPLHF. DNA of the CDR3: TGTGCCAGCAGTACGGGACAGGAGAATTCACCCCTCCACTTT.

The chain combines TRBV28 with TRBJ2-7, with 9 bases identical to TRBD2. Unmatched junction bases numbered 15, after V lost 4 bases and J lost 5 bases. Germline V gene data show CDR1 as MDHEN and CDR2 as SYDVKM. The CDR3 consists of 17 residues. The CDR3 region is CASSSPRGAGGSDEQYV. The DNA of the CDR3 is TGTGCCAGCAGTTCCCCCCGGGGCGCGGGGGGGTCCGACGAGCAGTACGTC.

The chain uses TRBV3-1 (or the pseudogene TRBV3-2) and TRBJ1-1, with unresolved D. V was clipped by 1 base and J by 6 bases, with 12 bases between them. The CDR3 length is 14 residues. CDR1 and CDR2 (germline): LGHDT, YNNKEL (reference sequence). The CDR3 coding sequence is TGTGCCAGCAGCCAAGGTAGGGAGGGTGCTGAAGCTTTCTTT. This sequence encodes CASSQGREGAEAFF.

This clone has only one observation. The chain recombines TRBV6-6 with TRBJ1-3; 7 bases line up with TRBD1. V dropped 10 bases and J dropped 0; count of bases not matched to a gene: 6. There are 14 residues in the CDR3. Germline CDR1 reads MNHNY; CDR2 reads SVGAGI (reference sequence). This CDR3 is CAIADRSSGNTIYF. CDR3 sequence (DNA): TGTGCCATCGCGGACAGGAGCTCTGGAAACACCATATATTTT.

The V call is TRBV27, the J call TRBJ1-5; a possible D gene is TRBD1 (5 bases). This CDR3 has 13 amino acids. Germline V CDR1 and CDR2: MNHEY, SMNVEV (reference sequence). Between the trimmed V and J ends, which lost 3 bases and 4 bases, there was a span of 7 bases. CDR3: CASSLAGNQPQHF. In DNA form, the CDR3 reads TGTGCCAGCAGTTTGGCAGGGAATCAGCCCCAGCATTTT.

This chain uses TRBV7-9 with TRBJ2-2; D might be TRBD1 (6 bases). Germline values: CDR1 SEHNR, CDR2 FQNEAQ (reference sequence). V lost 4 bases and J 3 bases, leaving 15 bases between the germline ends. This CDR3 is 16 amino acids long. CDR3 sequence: CASSSTGQIYTGELFF. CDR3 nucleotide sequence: TGTGCCAGCAGCTCTACCGGACAGATTTACACCGGGGAGCTGTTTTTT.

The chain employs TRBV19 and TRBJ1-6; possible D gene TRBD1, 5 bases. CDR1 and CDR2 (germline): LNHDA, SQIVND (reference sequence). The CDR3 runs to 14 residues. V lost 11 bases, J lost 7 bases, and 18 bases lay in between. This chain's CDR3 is CAAGTDFINSPLHF. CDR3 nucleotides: TGTGCCGCGGGGACCGACTTCATCAATTCACCCCTCCACTTT. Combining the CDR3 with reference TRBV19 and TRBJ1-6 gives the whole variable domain DGGITQSPKYLFRKEGQNVTLSCEQNLNHDAMYWYRQDPGQGLRLIYYSQIVNDFQKGDIAEGYSVSREKKESFPLTVTSAQKNPTAFYLCAAGTDFINSPLHFGNGTRLTVT.

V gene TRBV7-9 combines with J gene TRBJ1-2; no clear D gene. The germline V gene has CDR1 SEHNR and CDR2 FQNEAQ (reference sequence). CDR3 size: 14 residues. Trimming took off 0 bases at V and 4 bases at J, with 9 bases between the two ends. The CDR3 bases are TGTGCCAGCAGCTTAGCGATTTCCGGCTATGGCTACACCTTC. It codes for CASSLAISGYGYTF.

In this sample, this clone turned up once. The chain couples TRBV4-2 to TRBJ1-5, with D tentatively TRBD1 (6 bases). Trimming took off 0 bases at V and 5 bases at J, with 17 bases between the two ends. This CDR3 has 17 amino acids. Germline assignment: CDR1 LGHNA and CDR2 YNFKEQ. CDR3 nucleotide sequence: TGTGCCAGCAGCCAAGAGGGGCAGGGGTCCCCATATCAGCCCCAGCATTTT. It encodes CASSQEGQGSPYQPQHF.

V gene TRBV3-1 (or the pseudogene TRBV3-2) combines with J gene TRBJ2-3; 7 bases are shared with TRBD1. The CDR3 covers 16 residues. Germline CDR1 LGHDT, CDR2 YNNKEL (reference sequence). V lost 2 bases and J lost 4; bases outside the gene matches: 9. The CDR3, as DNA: TGTGCCAGCAGCCAACCAGACAGGGAACTTGCAGATACGCAGTATTTT. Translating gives CASSQPDRELADTQYF.

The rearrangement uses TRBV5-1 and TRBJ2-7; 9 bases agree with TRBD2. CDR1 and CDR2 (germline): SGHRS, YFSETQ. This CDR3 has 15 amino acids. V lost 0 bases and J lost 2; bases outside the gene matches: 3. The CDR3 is CASSLGLAETYEQYF. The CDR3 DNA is TGCGCCAGCAGCTTGGGACTAGCGGAAACCTACGAGCAGTACTTC.

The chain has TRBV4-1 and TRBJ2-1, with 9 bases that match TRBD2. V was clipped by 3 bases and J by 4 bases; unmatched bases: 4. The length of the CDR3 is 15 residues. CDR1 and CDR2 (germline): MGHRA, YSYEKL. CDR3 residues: CASSQGLAGYNEQFF. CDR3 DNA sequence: TGCGCCAGCAGCCAGGGGCTAGCGGGGTACAATGAGCAGTTCTTC.

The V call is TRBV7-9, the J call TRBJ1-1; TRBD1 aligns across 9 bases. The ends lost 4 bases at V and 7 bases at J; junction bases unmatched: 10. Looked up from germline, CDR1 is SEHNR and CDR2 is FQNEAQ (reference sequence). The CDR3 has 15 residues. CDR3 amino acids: CASSSVGQGLSEAFF. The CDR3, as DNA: TGTGCCAGCAGCTCCGTTGGACAGGGGCTCAGTGAAGCTTTCTTT.

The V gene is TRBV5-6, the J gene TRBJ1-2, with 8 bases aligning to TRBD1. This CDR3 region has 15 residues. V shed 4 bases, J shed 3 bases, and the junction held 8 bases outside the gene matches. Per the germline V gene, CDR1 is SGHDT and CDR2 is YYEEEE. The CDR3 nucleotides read TGTGCCAGCAGCAGGGGACAGGTTCAATACTATGGCTACACCTTC. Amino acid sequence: CASSRGQVQYYGYTF.

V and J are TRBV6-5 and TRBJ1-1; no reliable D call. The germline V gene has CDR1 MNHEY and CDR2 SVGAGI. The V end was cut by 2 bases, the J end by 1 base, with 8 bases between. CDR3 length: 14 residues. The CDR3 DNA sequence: TGTGCCAGCAGTTACATATCAGGGAACACTGAAGCTTTCTTT. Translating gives CASSYISGNTEAFF.

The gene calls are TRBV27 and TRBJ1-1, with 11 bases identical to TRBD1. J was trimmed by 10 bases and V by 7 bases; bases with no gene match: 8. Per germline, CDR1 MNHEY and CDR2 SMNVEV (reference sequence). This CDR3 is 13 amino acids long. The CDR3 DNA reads TGTGCCAGCATGGACAGGGGGCGAGGTAGAGCTTTCTTT. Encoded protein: CASMDRGRGRAFF.

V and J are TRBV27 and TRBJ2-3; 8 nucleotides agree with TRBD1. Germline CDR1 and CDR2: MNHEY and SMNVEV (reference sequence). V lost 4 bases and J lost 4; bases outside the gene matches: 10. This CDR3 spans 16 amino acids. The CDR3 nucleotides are TGTGCCAGCAGTTCCCCCTCCGGACAGGGCTCAGATACGCAGTATTTT. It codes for CASSSPSGQGSDTQYF.

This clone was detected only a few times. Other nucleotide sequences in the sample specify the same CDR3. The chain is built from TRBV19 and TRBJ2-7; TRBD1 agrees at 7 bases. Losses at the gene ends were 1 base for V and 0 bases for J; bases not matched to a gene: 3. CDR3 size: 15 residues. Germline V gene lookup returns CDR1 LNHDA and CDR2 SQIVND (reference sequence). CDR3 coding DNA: TGTGCCAGTAGTATAGGACAGGGAGACTCCTACGAGCAGTACTTC. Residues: CASSIGQGDSYEQYF.

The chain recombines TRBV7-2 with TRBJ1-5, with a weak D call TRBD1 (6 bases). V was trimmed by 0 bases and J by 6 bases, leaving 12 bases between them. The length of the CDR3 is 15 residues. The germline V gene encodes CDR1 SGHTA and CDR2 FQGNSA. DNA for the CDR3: TGTGCCAGCAGCTTAGCGTCAGGGGTGGCTCAGCCCCAGCATTTT. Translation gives CASSLASGVAQPQHF.

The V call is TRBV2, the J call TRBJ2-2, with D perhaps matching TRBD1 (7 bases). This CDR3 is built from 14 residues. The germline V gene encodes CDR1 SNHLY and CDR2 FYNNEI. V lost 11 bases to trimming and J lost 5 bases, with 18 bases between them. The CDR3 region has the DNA TGTGCCTCCAGTGGGGGGACAGCTACCGGGGAGCTGTTTTTT. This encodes CASSGGTATGELFF.

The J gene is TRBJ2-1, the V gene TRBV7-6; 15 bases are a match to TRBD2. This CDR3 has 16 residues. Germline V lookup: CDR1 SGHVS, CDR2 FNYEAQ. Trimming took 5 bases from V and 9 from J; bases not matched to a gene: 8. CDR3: CASSMGLAGGTVEQFF. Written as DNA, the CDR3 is TGTGCCAGCAGCATGGGACTAGCGGGGGGTACTGTTGAGCAGTTCTTC.

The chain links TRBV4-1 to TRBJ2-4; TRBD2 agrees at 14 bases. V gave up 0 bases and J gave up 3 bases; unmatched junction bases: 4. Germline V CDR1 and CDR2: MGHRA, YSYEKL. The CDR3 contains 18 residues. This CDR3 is CASSQDGTSGGRKNIQYF. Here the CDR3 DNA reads TGCGCCAGCAGCCAAGATGGGACTAGCGGGGGCCGCAAAAACATTCAGTACTTC.

CDR3 in DNA: TGTGCCATCAGTGTGAGGGATAGGGATACGCAGTATTTT. Residues: CAISVRDRDTQYF. This chain connects TRBV10-3 to TRBJ2-3; possible D gene TRBD2, 5 bases. CDR3 size: 13 residues. Trimming took 4 bases from V and 6 from J, leaving 11 bases between them. CDR1 and CDR2 (germline): ENHRY, SYGVKD.

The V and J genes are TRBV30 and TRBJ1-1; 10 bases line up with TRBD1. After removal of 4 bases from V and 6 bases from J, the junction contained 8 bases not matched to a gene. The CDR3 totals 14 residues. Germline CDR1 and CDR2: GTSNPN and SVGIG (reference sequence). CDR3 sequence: CAWNLDRGQAEAFF. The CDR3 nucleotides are TGTGCCTGGAACCTCGACAGGGGGCAGGCTGAAGCTTTCTTT. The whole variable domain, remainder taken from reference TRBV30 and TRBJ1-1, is SQTIHQWPATLVQPVGSPLSLECTVEGTSNPNLYWYRQAAGRGLQLLFYSVGIGQISSEVPQNLSASRPQDRQFILSSKKLLLSDSGFYLCAWNLDRGQAEAFFGQGTRLTVV.

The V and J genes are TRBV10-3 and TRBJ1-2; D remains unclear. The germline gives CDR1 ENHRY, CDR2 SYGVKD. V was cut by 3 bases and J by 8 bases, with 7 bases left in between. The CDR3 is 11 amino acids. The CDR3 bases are TGTGCCATCAGTGAACTCGGGGGCTACACCTTC. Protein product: CAISELGGYTF.

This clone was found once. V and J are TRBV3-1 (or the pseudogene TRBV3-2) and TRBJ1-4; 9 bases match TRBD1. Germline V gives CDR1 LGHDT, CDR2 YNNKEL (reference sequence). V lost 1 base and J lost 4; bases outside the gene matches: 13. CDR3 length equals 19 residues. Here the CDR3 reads CASSQVVPGQGYVNEKLFF. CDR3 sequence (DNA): TGTGCCAGCAGCCAAGTCGTACCGGGACAGGGTTACGTTAATGAAAAACTGTTTTTT.

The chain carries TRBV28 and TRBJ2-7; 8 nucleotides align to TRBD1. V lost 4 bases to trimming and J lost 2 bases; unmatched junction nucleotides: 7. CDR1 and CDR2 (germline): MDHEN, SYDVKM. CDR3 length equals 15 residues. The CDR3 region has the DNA TGTGCCAGCAGTTCCCACCGGACAGGGACCTACGAGCAGTACGTC. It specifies CASSSHRTGTYEQYV.